One and the same sample provided the 10 T cell receptor beta chains below, sequenced in a study of cytomegalovirus exposure and HLA in healthy donors. PCR used 60 Vbeta primers and 13 Jbeta primers. Produced via immunoSEQ multiplex PCR; TCRdb's table is partial and in-frame only. The data show about 120,000 clones, with over 8% seen just once and approximately 3% held by the top ten. The sample consisted of PBMCs. Receptor source: a man aged 25 to 40 in good health and CMV-seronegative.

This clone was seen only a few times. The rearrangement uses TRBV2 and TRBJ1-5; TRBD1 might be the D (6 bases). This CDR3 has 13 residues. Germline values: CDR1 SNHLY, CDR2 FYNNEI. V was shortened by 6 bases and J by 4 bases, with 10 bases between the two germline ends. CDR3 region: CASRTDRNQPQHF. The CDR3 DNA reads TGTGCCAGCAGGACGGACAGAAATCAGCCCCAGCATTTT.

CDR3 region: CASSYRGQGYEQYF. CDR3 bases: TGTGCCAGCAGTTACCGTGGACAGGGCTACGAGCAGTACTTC. This sequence joins TRBV6-5 and TRBJ2-7; 8 bases are a match to TRBD1. The J segment lost 3 bases and the V segment lost 2 bases, leaving 3 bases of the junction unmatched. Germline-derived CDR1 and CDR2 are MNHEY and SVGAGI. The CDR3 spans 14 residues.

The chain links TRBV27 to TRBJ2-6; the D is unclear. Trimming stripped 4 bases from V and 4 bases from J, with 14 bases between. Germline V lookup: CDR1 MNHEY, CDR2 SMNVEV (reference sequence). This CDR3 has 16 amino acids. DNA for the CDR3: TGTGCCAGCAGTTCCCACAGAGCCAACGGGGCCAACGTCCTGACTTTC. It encodes CASSSHRANGANVLTF. Complete variable domain (other parts from reference TRBV27 and TRBJ2-6): EAQVTQNPRYLITVTGKKLTVTCSQNMNHEYMSWYRQDPGLGLRQIYYSMNVEVTDKGDVPEGYKVSRKEKRNFPLILESPSPNQTSLYFCASSSHRANGANVLTFGAGSRLTVL.

This clone has just a few counts. The chain links TRBV13 to TRBJ1-2; TRBD1 is a possible D gene (6 bases). The CDR3 is 14 amino acids. CDR1 and CDR2 (germline): PRHDT, FYEKMQ (reference sequence). Trimming left V 5 bases short and J 3 bases short, with 13 bases between. The CDR3 sequence: CASSPPEGDYGYTF. For the CDR3, the DNA is TGTGCCAGCAGCCCCCCCGAGGGGGACTATGGCTACACCTTC.

The chain joins TRBV6-1 to TRBJ1-5, with D possibly matching TRBD1 (5 bases). The CDR3 has 16 amino acids. CDR1 is MNHNS, CDR2 SASEGT, per germline. V was cut by 4 bases and J by 1 base, with 14 bases left in between. CDR3 DNA sequence: TGTGCCAGCAGTGGGTATCAGGGCTCGAGCAATCAGCCCCAGCATTTT. This sequence encodes CASSGYQGSSNQPQHF.

V gene TRBV6-5 combines with J gene TRBJ2-2; 9 nucleotides line up with TRBD1. The CDR3 is 14 amino acids. Germline trimming cut 10 bases from V and 2 bases from J; bases unmatched to any gene: 5. CDR1 and CDR2 (germline): MNHEY, SVGAGI. CDR3 in DNA: TGTGCCACACGGGGACAGGGAAACACCGGGGAGCTGTTTTTT. As protein: CATRGQGNTGELFF.

This clone was counted between two and nine times. The chain carries TRBV5-4 and TRBJ1-6, with 8 bases matching TRBD1. CDR3 length: 15 amino acids. Germline V gene sequence: CDR1 SGHNT, CDR2 YYREEE (reference sequence). The ends lost 0 bases at V and 9 bases at J; junction bases unmatched: 5. The CDR3 coding sequence is TGTGCCAGCAGCTTGGGGACAGGGAGCACTTCACCCCTCCACTTT. Residues: CASSLGTGSTSPLHF.

This clone was picked up a small number of times. For the CDR3, the DNA is TGTGCCAGCAGCTTGACTAGGGACAGGGGAGCGTGGTGGGACACTGAAGCTTTCTTT. Its translation: CASSLTRDRGAWWDTEAFF. The chain couples TRBV5-6 to TRBJ1-1; 10 positions match TRBD1. V lost 1 base and J lost 3; bases outside the gene matches: 15. The germline CDR1 and CDR2 sequences are SGHDT and YYEEEE. This CDR3 spans 19 amino acids.

The chain combines TRBV15 with TRBJ2-7; TRBD2 matches at 8 bases. The CDR3 spans 15 residues. Germline CDR1 LNHNV, CDR2 YYDKDF (reference sequence). V shed 0 bases, J shed 2 bases, and the junction held 3 bases outside the gene matches. CDR3 sequence: CATSRDRGGPYEQYF. The CDR3 DNA reads as TGTGCCACCAGCAGAGATCGGGGGGGCCCCTACGAGCAGTACTTC.

The genes are TRBV28 and TRBJ1-1; TRBD1 aligns across 9 bases. Germline V gives CDR1 MDHEN, CDR2 SYDVKM. CDR3 length equals 21 residues. V trimming: 2 bases; J trimming: 0 bases; junction bases outside the gene matches: 19. The CDR3 sequence: CASSLPGVGQGREVMNTEAFF. CDR3 bases: TGTGCCAGCAGTTTACCAGGGGTGGGACAGGGTCGGGAAGTTATGAACACTGAAGCTTTCTTT.